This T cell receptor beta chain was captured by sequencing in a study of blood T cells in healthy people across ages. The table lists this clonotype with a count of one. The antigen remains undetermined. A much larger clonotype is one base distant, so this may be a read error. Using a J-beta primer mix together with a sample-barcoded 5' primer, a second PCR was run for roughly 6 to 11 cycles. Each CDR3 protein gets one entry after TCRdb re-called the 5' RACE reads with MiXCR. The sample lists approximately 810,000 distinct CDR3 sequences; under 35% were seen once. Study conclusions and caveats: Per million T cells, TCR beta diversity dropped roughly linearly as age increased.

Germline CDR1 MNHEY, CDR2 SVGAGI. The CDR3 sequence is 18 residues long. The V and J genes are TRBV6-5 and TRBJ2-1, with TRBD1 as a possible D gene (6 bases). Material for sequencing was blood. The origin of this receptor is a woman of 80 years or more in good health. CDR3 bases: TGTGCCAGCAGTTACAGGGCTTACAGGGCGTCGGGTGACAATGAGCAGGTCTTC. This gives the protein CASSYRAYRASGDNEQVF.